This T cell receptor (beta chain) was identified during a study of T cells in localized non-small cell lung cancer. Points from the study as a whole: One tumor region alone was sequenced, and heterogeneity therefore remains possible.

Clones were read by immunoSEQ multiplex PCR, and TCRdb kept only the in-frame ones, dropping some. The sample includes tens of thousands of clones, approximately 92% seen only once; the top ten take around 2.1%. The CDR3 covers 16 residues. Germline values: CDR1 LGHNA, CDR2 YNFKEQ. Trimming left V 0 bases short and J 2 bases short, with 14 bases between. Note on this clone: Antigen specificity is unknown.

The clonotype comes from a female donor older than 55 with stage I lung adenocarcinoma. Sample: peripheral blood, taken before any cancer treatment. The chain uses TRBV4-2 and TRBJ2-7; a possible D gene is TRBD1 (5 bases). Here the CDR3 reads CASSQERTPSPYEQYF. CDR3 in DNA: TGTGCCAGCAGCCAAGAGCGGACACCATCCCCCTACGAGCAGTACTTC.